The clone carrying this TCR beta chain occurred a few times. These data originate in a study of blood T cell repertoires in COVID-19. Only in-frame clones appear in the TCRdb table, and some are missing; sequencing was by immunoSEQ multiplex PCR. The sample includes a few hundred thousand clones, roughly 91% seen only once; the top ten take 2.9%. Cohort allocation depended upon clinical history that participants reported. This CDR3 comprises 12 residues. The ends were cut back, 5 bases at V and 9 bases at J, with 11 bases in the middle. Looked up from germline, CDR1 is LNHDA and CDR2 is SQIVND (reference sequence).

The sequence came from a woman aged 45 to 65 who had been exposed to COVID-19. The genes are TRBV19 and TRBJ1-5; D unclear. The sample was PBMCs or T cells enriched from blood (not recorded which). CDR3 nucleotide sequence: TGTGCCAGTAGTCTCTCTGTATCGCCCCAGCATTTT. Encoded protein: CASSLSVSPQHF.